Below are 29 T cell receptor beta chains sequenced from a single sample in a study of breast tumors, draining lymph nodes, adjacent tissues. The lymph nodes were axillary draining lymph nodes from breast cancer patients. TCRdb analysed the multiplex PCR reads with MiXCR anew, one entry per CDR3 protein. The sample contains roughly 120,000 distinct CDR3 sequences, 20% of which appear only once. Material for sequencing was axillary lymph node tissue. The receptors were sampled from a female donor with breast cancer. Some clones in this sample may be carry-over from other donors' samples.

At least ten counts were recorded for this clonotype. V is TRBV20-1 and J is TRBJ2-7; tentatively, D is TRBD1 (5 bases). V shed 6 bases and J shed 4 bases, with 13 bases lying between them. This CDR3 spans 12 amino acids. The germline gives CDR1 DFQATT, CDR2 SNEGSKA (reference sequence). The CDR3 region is CSAEPDIYEQYF. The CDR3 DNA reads TGCAGTGCCGAACCGGACATTTACGAGCAGTACTTC.

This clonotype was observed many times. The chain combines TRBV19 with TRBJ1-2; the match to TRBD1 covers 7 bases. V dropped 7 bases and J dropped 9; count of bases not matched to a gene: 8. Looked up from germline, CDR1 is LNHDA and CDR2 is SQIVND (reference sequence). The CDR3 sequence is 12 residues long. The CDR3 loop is CASNDRVGSYTF. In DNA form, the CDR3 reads TGTGCCAGTAACGACAGGGTTGGAAGCTACACCTTC. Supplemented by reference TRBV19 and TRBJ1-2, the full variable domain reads DGGITQSPKYLFRKEGQNVTLSCEQNLNHDAMYWYRQDPGQGLRLIYYSQIVNDFQKGDIAEGYSVSREKKESFPLTVTSAQKNPTAFYLCASNDRVGSYTFGSGTRLTVV.

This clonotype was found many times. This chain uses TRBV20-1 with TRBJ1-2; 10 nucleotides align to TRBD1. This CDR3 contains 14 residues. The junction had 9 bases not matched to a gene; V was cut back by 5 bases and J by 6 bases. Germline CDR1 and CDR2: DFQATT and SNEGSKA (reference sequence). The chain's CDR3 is CSAWPGQGTNGYTF. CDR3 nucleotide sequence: TGCAGTGCTTGGCCGGGACAGGGGACGAATGGCTACACCTTC.

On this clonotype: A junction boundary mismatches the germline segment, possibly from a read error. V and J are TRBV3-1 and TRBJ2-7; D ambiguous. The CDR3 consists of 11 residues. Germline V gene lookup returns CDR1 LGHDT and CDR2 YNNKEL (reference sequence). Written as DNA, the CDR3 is TGTACCAGCAGCCGGATCTACGAGCAGTACTTC. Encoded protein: CTSSRIYEQYF.

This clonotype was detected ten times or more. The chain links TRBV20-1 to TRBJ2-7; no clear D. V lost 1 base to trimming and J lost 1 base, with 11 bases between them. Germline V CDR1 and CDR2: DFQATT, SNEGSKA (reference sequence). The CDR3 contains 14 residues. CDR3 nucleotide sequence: TGCAGTGCTAGAGTTCTGGGTATTTCCTACGAGCAGTACTTC. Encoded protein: CSARVLGISYEQYF.

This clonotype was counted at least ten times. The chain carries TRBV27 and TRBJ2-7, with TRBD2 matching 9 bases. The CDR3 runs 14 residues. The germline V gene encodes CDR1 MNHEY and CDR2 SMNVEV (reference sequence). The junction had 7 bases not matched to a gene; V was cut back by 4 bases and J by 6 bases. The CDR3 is CASSYVAGGGEQYF. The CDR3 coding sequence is TGTGCCAGCAGTTACGTGGCGGGAGGGGGCGAGCAGTACTTC.

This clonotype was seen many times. CDR3 in DNA: TGCGCCAGCAGTGATCAACTAGCGCGTGATACGCAGTATTTT. The encoded protein is CASSDQLARDTQYF. The V gene is TRBV10-1, the J gene TRBJ2-3; TRBD2 matches 7 bases. Germline V lookup: CDR1 WNHNN, CDR2 SYGVQD (reference sequence). J lost 6 bases, V lost 3 bases, and 6 bases had no gene match. This CDR3 contains 14 residues.

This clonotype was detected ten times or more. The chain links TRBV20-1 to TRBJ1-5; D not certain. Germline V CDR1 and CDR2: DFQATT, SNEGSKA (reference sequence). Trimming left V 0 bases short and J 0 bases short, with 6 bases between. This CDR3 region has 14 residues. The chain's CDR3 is CSARDGNSNQPQHF. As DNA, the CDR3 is TGCAGTGCTAGAGACGGGAATAGCAATCAGCCCCAGCATTTT.

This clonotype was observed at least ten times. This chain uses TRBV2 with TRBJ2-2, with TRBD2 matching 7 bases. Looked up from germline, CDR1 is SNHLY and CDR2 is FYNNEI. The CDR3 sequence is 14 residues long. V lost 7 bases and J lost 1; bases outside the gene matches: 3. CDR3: CASNPSGNTGELFF. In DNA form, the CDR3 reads TGTGCCAGCAACCCTAGCGGGAACACCGGGGAGCTGTTTTTT.

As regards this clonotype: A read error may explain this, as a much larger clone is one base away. CDR3 amino acids: CAWEPGQYYGYTF. The DNA of the CDR3 is TGTGCCTGGGAACCGGGACAGTACTATGGCTACACCTTC. V usage is TRBV3-1 and J usage is TRBJ1-2, with 7 positions matching TRBD1. With V trimmed by 11 bases and J by 3 bases, 9 bases remained unmatched. CDR1 and CDR2 (germline): LGHDT, YNNKEL (reference sequence). The CDR3 has 13 residues.

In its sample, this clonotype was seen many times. The CDR3 loop is CSASFERGYTF. CDR3 sequence (DNA): TGCAGTGCTAGTTTTGAGCGTGGCTACACCTTC. The chain uses TRBV20-1 and TRBJ1-2; D ambiguous. CDR1 and CDR2 (germline): DFQATT, SNEGSKA (reference sequence). CDR3 length equals 11 residues. The V and J ends lost 3 bases and 7 bases respectively, with 9 bases between them.

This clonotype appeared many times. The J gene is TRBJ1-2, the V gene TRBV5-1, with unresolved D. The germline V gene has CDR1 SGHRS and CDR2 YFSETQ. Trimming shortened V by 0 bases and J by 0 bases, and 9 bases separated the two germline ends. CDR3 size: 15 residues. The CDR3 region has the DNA TGCGCCAGCAGCTTGGGCGGAGTCTCTAACTATGGCTACACCTTC. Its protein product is CASSLGGVSNYGYTF.

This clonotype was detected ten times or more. The chain's CDR3 is CSAIPSDSFYEQYF. The CDR3 DNA reads as TGCAGTGCTATTCCTAGCGATTCCTTCTACGAGCAGTACTTC. The V and J genes are TRBV20-1 and TRBJ2-7; a possible D gene is TRBD2 (6 bases). Germline V gene sequence: CDR1 DFQATT, CDR2 SNEGSKA (reference sequence). V was shortened by 4 bases and J by 3 bases, with 16 bases between the two germline ends. This CDR3 region has 14 residues.

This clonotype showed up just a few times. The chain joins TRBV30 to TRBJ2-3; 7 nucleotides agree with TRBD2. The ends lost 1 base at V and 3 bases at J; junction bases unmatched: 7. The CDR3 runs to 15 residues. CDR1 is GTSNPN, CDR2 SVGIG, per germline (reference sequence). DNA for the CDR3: TGTGCCTGGAGTGGGACTAGTCTGCGGACAGATACGCAGTATTTT. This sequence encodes CAWSGTSLRTDTQYF.

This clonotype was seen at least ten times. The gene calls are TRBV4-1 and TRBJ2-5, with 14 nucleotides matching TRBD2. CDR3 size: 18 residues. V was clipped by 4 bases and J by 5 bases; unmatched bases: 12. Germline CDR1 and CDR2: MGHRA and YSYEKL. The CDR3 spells CASSRQGTSGGLGETQYF. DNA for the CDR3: TGCGCCAGCAGCCGGCAGGGGACTAGCGGGGGATTAGGGGAGACCCAGTACTTC.

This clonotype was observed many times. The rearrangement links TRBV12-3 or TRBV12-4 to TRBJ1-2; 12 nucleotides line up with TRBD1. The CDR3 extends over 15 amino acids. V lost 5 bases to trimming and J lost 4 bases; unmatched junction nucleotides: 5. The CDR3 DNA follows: TGTGCCAGCAGTCCTGGGACAGGGGGCGCCTATGGCTACACCTTC. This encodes CASSPGTGGAYGYTF.

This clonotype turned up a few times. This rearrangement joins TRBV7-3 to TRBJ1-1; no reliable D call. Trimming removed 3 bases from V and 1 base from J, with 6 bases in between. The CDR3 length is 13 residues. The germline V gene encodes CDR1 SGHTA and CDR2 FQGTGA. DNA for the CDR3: TGTGCCAGCAGCTTTGGAGCGAACACTGAAGCTTTCTTT. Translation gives CASSFGANTEAFF.

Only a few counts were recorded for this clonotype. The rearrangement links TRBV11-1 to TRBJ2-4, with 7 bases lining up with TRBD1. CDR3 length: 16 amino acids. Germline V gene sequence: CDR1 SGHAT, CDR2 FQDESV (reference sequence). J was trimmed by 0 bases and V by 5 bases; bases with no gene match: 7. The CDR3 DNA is TGTGCCAGCAGCCCCCGGGACAGAACAGCCAAAAACATTCAGTACTTC. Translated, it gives CASSPRDRTAKNIQYF.

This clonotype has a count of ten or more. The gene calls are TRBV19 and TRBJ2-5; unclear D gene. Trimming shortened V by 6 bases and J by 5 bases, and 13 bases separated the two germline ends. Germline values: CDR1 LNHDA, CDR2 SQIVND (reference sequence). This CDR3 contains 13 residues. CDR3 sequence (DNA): TGTGCCAGTAGAGGTCTGGCTCGGGAGACCCAGTACTTC. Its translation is CASRGLARETQYF.

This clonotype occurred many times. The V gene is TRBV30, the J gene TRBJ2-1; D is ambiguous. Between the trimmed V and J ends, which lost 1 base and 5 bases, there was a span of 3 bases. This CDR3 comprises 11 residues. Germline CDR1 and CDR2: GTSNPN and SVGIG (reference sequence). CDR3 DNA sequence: TGTGCCTGGAGTGGAAACAATGAGCAGTTCTTC. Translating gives CAWSGNNEQFF.

DNA of the CDR3: TGTGCCAGGACTCGGACTAGCGGGAGGAGGGAGCTTTACAATGAGCAGTTCTTC. It translates to CARTRTSGRRELYNEQFF. This chain links TRBV12-1 with TRBJ2-1; the table assigns TRBD2, which was not confirmed against the DNA. TRBV12-1 is deemed a pseudogene. This CDR3 region has 18 residues.

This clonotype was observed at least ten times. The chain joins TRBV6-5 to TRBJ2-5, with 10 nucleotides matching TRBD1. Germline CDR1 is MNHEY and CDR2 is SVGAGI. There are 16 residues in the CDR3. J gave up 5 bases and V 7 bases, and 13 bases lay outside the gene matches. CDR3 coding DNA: TGTGCCAGCAACCAAATGCCGGGACAGGGGATGGAGACCCAGTACTTC. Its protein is CASNQMPGQGMETQYF.

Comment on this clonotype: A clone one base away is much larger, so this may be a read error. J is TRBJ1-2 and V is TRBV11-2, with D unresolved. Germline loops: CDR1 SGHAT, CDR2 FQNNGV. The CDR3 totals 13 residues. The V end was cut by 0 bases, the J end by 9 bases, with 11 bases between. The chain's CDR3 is CASSLEGVRSYTF. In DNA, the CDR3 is TGTGCCAGCAGCTTAGAAGGTGTTCGGAGCTACACCTTC. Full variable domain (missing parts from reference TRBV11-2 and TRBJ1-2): EAGVAQSPRYKIIEKRQSVAFWCNPISGHATLYWYQQILGQGPKLLIQFQNNGVVDDSQLPKDRFSAERLKGVDSTLKIQPAKLEDSAVYLCASSLEGVRSYTFGSGTRLTVV.

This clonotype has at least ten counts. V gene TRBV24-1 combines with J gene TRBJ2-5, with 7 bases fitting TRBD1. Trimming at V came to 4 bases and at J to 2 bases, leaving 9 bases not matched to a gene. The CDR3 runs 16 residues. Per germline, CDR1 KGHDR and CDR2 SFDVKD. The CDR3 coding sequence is TGTGCCACCAGTGAAGGGGGCAGGGTAGGTCAAGAGACCCAGTACTTC. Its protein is CATSEGGRVGQETQYF.

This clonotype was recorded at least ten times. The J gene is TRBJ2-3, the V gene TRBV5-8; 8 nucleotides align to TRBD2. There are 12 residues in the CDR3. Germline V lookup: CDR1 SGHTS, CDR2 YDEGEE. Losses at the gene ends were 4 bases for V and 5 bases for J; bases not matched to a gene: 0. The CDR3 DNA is TGTGCCAGCAGCCGGGGGGGAGATACGCAGTATTTT. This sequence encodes CASSRGGDTQYF.

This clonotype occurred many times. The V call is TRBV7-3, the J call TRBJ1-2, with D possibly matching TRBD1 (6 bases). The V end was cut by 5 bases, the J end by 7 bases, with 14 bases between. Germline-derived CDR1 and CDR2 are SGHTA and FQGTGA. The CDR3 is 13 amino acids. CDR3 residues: CASSVGLGGGYTF. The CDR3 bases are TGTGCCAGCAGCGTAGGGTTAGGGGGTGGCTACACCTTC.

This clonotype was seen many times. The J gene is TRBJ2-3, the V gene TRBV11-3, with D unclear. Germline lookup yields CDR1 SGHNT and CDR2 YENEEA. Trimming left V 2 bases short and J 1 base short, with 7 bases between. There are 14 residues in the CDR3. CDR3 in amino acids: CASSLKGGTDTQYF. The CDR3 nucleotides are TGTGCCAGCAGCTTAAAAGGAGGCACAGATACGCAGTATTTT.

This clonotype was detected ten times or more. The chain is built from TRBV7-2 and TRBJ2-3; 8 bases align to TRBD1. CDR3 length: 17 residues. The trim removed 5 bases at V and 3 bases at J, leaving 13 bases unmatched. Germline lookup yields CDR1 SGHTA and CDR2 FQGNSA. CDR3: CASSPPTGTGRTDTQYF. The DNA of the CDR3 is TGTGCCAGCAGCCCACCAACCGGGACAGGAAGGACAGATACGCAGTATTTT.

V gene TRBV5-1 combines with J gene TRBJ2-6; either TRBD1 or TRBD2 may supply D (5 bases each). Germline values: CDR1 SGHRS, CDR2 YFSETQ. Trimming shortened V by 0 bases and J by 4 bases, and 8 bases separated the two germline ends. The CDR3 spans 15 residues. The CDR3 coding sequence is TGCGCCAGCAGCTTGGAAGGGACCGGGGCCAACGTCCTGACTTTC. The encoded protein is CASSLEGTGANVLTF. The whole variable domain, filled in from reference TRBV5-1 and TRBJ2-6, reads KAGVTQTPRYLIKTRGQQVTLSCSPISGHRSVSWYQQTPGQGLQFLFEYFSETQRNKGNFPGRFSGRQFSNSRSEMNVSTLELGDSALYLCASSLEGTGANVLTFGAGSRLTVL.